A selection of T cell receptor beta chains follows, all from one sample in a study of cytomegalovirus exposure and HLA in healthy donors. Generated by immunoSEQ multiplex PCR, the TCRdb table keeps only in-frame clones and is missing some. The sample table includes under 150,000 clones. The source material was PBMCs. The receptors stem from a woman aged 40 to 50 in good health and CMV-seronegative. Both conserved end residues are part of each CDR3. D genes are given only for firm matches.

J gene,V gene,CDR3 length,D gene,CDR3 DNA,CDR3 protein
TRBJ2-3,TRBV10-3,13,NA,TGTGCCATCAGCCCGGGACTTTCAGATACGCAGTATTTT,CAISPGLSDTQYF
TRBJ1-1,TRBV5-4,15,NA,TGTGCCAGCAGCTTGGATTGGCAGGGGTTCACTGAAGCTTTCTTT,CASSLDWQGFTEAFF
TRBJ1-3,TRBV19,13,NA,TGTGCCAGTAGATCAGGGCGGGGAAACACCATATATTTT,CASRSGRGNTIYF
TRBJ2-2,TRBV5-1,17,TRBD2,TGCGCCAGCAGCCCGATGACTAGCGGGGTGGGATCCGGGGAGCTGTTTTTT,CASSPMTSGVGSGELFF
TRBJ2-1,TRBV19,16,TRBD1,TGTGCCAGTAGTATAGGGGGACAGGGAATCCGTAATGAGCAGTTCTTC,CASSIGGQGIRNEQFF
TRBJ2-1,TRBV11-2,15,NA,TGTGCCAGCAGCTCCGGGACTGGGACCTACAATGAGCAGTTCTTC,CASSSGTGTYNEQFF
TRBJ1-2,TRBV7-2,16,NA,TGTGCCAGCAGCTTAGCGTCCGGACAGAAAGTCTATGGCTACACCTTC,CASSLASGQKVYGYTF
TRBJ1-1,TRBV4-3,13,TRBD1,TGCGCCAGCAGCCAGAGGACAGGCCGTGAAGCTTTCTTT,CASSQRTGREAFF
TRBJ1-3,TRBV27,15,TRBD1,TGTGCCAGCAGTCTGGGACAGCCTAGTGGAAACACCATATATTTT,CASSLGQPSGNTIYF
TRBJ2-1,TRBV4-2,13,TRBD2,TGTGCCAGCAGCCAACGCCGGGGGGATGAGCAGTTCTTC,CASSQRRGDEQFF
TRBJ1-2,TRBV19,14,TRBD1,TGTGCCAGTAGTATTACAGGGGAGGACTATGGCTACACCTTC,CASSITGEDYGYTF
TRBJ1-4,TRBV18,14,NA,TGTGCCAGCTCACCACGAGCCCTTAATGAAAAACTGTTTTTT,CASSPRALNEKLFF
TRBJ2-2,TRBV4-1,14,NA,TGCGCCAGCAGCCAAGTACCGCGGACCGGGGAGCTGTTTTTT,CASSQVPRTGELFF
TRBJ2-5,TRBV5-5,14,TRBD2,TGTGCCAGCAGCTCGGGGGGGCCCGTGGAGACCCAGTACTTC,CASSSGGPVETQYF
TRBJ2-2,TRBV7-2,14,NA,TGTGCCAGCAGCTCCCAGGGGTTGACCGGGGAGCTGTTTTTT,CASSSQGLTGELFF
TRBJ1-6,TRBV10-3,15,NA,TGTGCCACCCGACATAGTCCGAAGACCGGTTCACCCCTCCACTTT,CATRHSPKTGSPLHF
TRBJ2-2,TRBV7-2,17,TRBD2,TGTGCCAGCAGCCCCTGGGGCCAGCGGGGGAACACCGGGGAGCTGTTTTTT,CASSPWGQRGNTGELFF
TRBJ2-6,TRBV10-3,13,NA,TGTGCCACGCAGGGATCAGGGGCCAACGTCCTGACTTTC,CATQGSGANVLTF
TRBJ1-2,TRBV6-4,16,NA,TGTGCCAGCAGCCCCACCGACAGGTTAGCTAACTATGGCTACACCTTC,CASSPTDRLANYGYTF
TRBJ2-6,TRBV7-6,14,NA,TGTGCCAGCAGCTTACGTCCTGGGGCCAACGTCCTGACTTTC,CASSLRPGANVLTF
TRBJ2-2,TRBV29-1,19,NA,TGCAGCGTTATTTTCCGGACTTCTACTGGGATGAGCTGGGCTGGGGAGCTGTTTTTT,CSVIFRTSTGMSWAGELFF
TRBJ2-5,TRBV7-2,13,NA,TGTGCCAGCAGCCCAGGGTTGCAAGAGACCCAGTACTTC,CASSPGLQETQYF
TRBJ2-2,TRBV2,14,NA,TGTGCCAGCAGGTTTGAGTCGAACACCGGGGAGCTGTTTTTT,CASRFESNTGELFF